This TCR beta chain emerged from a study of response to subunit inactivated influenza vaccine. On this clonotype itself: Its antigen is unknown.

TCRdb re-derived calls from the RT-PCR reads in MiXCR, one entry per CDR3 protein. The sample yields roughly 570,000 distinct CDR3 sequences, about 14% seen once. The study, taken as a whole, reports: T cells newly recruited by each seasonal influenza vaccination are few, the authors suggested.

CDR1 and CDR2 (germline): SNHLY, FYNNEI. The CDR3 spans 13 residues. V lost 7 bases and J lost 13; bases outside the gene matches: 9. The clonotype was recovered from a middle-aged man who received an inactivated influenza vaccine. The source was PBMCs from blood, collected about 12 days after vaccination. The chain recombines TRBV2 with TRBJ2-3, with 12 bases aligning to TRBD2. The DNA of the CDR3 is TGTGCCAGCAAACTAGCTAGCGGGGGGGTGAAGTATTTT. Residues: CASKLASGGVKYF.